This T cell receptor (beta chain) is drawn from a study of response to subunit inactivated influenza vaccine. In this sample, this clonotype turned up many times. TCRdb called the RT-PCR reads again in MiXCR, with one record for every CDR3 protein. The data show about 570,000 distinct CDR3 sequences, around 10% seen once. This sample also appeared in a second study, on T cells expressing NK-cell markers. That work states: In generating TCR beta cDNA, 5'RACE template switching with UMIs was used.

Specimen: PBMCs from blood, collected on the day of vaccination. The TCR comes from a man aged 50 or older who received an inactivated influenza vaccine.

CDR3 loop: CASSSWGLDTQYF. CDR3 nucleotide sequence: TGCGCCAGCAGCTCGTGGGGGTTGGATACGCAGTATTTT. The gene calls are TRBV5-1 and TRBJ2-3; D is possibly TRBD1 or TRBD2 (5 bases each). The CDR3 is made up of 13 amino acids. Trimming removed 3 bases from V and 6 bases from J, with 11 bases in between. Germline loops: CDR1 SGHRS, CDR2 YFSETQ.